These 23 T cell receptor beta chains were all obtained from the same sample, sequenced in a study of T cells expressing NK-cell markers. TCRdb reprocessed the 5' RACE reads, with one entry per CDR3 protein and no DNA. Recorded here are over 350,000 distinct CDR3 sequences; the top ten clones represent around a tenth. Sequenced: blood T cells: a sorted CD56 or NKG2C T cell subset, CD4+ or CD8+ T cells, or bulk PBMC T cells (not recorded which). The receptor source for this set is a woman aged 45-65 years in good health.

The chain recombines TRBV14 with TRBJ1-1; without DNA, the TCRdb call of TRBD1 cannot be checked. Germline CDR1 reads SGHDN; CDR2 reads FVKESK. The CDR3 contains 15 residues. CDR3 in amino acids: CASSQQGRENTEAFF.

The V gene is TRBV10-3, the J gene TRBJ1-2; TCRdb returns TRBD1, unconfirmable since there is no DNA. Germline assignment: CDR1 ENHRY and CDR2 SYGVKD. The CDR3 contains 13 residues. The CDR3 is CAISESDRSGYTF.

V and J are TRBV7-2 and TRBJ1-5; the TCRdb D gene call, TRBD1, has no DNA to confirm it. The CDR3 is made up of 14 amino acids. CDR1 SGHTA and CDR2 FQGNSA come from the germline V gene. The CDR3: CASSLTGTGQPQHF.

The chain couples TRBV11-2 to TRBJ2-1; TCRdb's D call, TRBD2, is unchecked because there is no DNA. This CDR3 region has 16 residues. CDR1 and CDR2 (germline): SGHAT, FQNNGV. The CDR3 here is CASSIGLADPKNEQFF.

This chain links TRBV28 with TRBJ2-3; absent DNA, TCRdb's TRBD2 call cannot be checked. CDR3 length equals 14 residues. The germline V gene has CDR1 MDHEN and CDR2 SYDVKM. The CDR3 sequence is CASCDKRLTDTQYF. The full variable domain, its missing parts supplied by reference TRBV28 and TRBJ2-3, is DVKVTQSSRYLVKRTGEKVFLECVQDMDHENMFWYRQDPGLGLRLIYFSYDVKMKEKGDIPEGYSVSREKKERFSLILESASTNQTSMYLCASCDKRLTDTQYFGPGTRLTVL.

V usage is TRBV5-1 and J usage is TRBJ2-2; TCRdb designates TRBD2, a call that cannot be tested without DNA. Germline-derived CDR1 and CDR2 are SGHRS and YFSETQ. The CDR3 is made up of 17 amino acids. CDR3 sequence reads: CASSLAGRPLGAGELFF.

The chain joins TRBV7-8 to TRBJ2-1; TCRdb indicates TRBD2, and absent DNA this call remains unverified. This CDR3 comprises 17 residues. Germline CDR1 is SGHVS and CDR2 is FQNEAQ. The CDR3 sequence is CASSPRLAGEAYNEQFF.

The chain links TRBV12-3 or TRBV12-4 to TRBJ2-1; the D gene TCRdb calls, TRBD2, cannot be checked with no DNA. The CDR3 totals 15 residues. The CDR3 here is CASSLQVGGPHEQFF.

The V call is TRBV15, the J call TRBJ2-5. CDR3 length: 12 residues. The germline CDR1 and CDR2 sequences are LNHNV and YYDKDF (reference sequence). CDR3 loop: CATAPVGETQYF. Full variable domain (missing parts from reference TRBV15 and TRBJ2-5): DAMVIQNPRYQVTQFGKPVTLSCSQTLNHNVMYWYQQKSSQAPKLLFHYYDKDFNNEADTPDNFQSRRPNTSFCFLDIRSPGLGDTAMYLCATAPVGETQYFGPGTRLLVL.

The genes are TRBV10-3 and TRBJ1-1; lacking DNA, the TRBD1 call made by TCRdb goes unchecked. This CDR3 comprises 13 residues. CDR1 ENHRY and CDR2 SYGVKD come from the germline V gene. CDR3 region: CATATGLGTEAFF.

The chain uses TRBV5-6 and TRBJ2-1; TCRdb's D call of TRBD1 is untestable without DNA. This CDR3 has 13 amino acids. Germline values: CDR1 SGHDT, CDR2 YYEEEE. The CDR3 sequence is CASSPQGGDEQFF. Complete variable domain (other parts from reference TRBV5-6 and TRBJ2-1): DAGVTQSPTHLIKTRGQQVTLRCSPKSGHDTVSWYQQALGQGPQFIFQYYEEEERQRGNFPDRFSGHQFPNYSSELNVNALLLGDSALYLCASSPQGGDEQFFGPGTRLTVL.

V usage is TRBV7-9 and J usage is TRBJ1-1. The CDR3 totals 12 residues. Germline CDR1 is SEHNR and CDR2 is FQNEAQ (reference sequence). CDR3 amino acids: CASSDQSSGSFF.

This chain uses TRBV20-1 with TRBJ2-7; the D gene TCRdb calls, TRBD1, cannot be checked with no DNA. Germline V lookup: CDR1 DFQATT, CDR2 SNEGSKA (reference sequence). The CDR3 spans 16 residues. The CDR3 loop reads CSATTLTGTLSYEQYF.

The genes are TRBV5-6 and TRBJ1-2; TCRdb gives TRBD1 as the D gene, but with no DNA this cannot be confirmed. Germline V gene sequence: CDR1 SGHDT, CDR2 YYEEEE. CDR3 length: 13 amino acids. The CDR3 is CASSPGVFYGYTF.

This chain links TRBV11-2 with TRBJ2-1; the D gene TCRdb calls, TRBD2, cannot be checked with no DNA. The CDR3 has 15 residues. Looked up from germline, CDR1 is SGHAT and CDR2 is FQNNGV. CDR3 loop: CASSPQRSGSTEQFF.

V and J are TRBV11-3 and TRBJ1-1; TCRdb's D call, TRBD1, is unchecked because there is no DNA. The germline gives CDR1 SGHNT, CDR2 YENEEA. This CDR3 has 18 amino acids. The CDR3 is CASSLGERGSTDKAEAFF.

The chain recombines TRBV27 with TRBJ2-1; the TRBD2 assignment by TCRdb is unverifiable without DNA. The germline V gene has CDR1 MNHEY and CDR2 SMNVEV (reference sequence). The CDR3 covers 15 residues. CDR3 region: CASSFGRGNYNEQFF.

V gene TRBV29-1 combines with J gene TRBJ1-5; TCRdb reports TRBD1, a call that lacks DNA to check it against. Germline V gene sequence: CDR1 SQVTM, CDR2 ANQGSEA. The CDR3 runs to 13 residues. This CDR3 is CSVGGGIDQPQHF.

The chain couples TRBV29-1 to TRBJ1-1; with no DNA, the TCRdb D assignment of TRBD1 cannot be verified. The CDR3 is made up of 16 amino acids. The germline gives CDR1 SQVTM, CDR2 ANQGSEA. CDR3 sequence reads: CSVEVPQGVVNTEAFF.

The rearrangement joins TRBV12-3 or TRBV12-4 to TRBJ1-3. CDR3 length: 13 amino acids. The CDR3 loop reads CAVTSMAGNTIYF.

This sequence joins TRBV18 and TRBJ2-3. The CDR3 has 16 amino acids. CDR1 and CDR2 from the germline V gene are KGHSH and LQKENI. CDR3 region: CASSPIQGSGTDTQYF.

The rearrangement joins TRBV29-1 to TRBJ2-3; the TCRdb D gene call, TRBD1, has no DNA to confirm it. CDR1 SQVTM and CDR2 ANQGSEA come from the germline V gene. This CDR3 has 11 amino acids. CDR3 protein: CSVASPGTQYF.

The chain employs TRBV7-8 and TRBJ2-1; the TCRdb call, TRBD2, lacks DNA for checking. Germline-derived CDR1 and CDR2 are SGHVS and FQNEAQ. This CDR3 region has 13 residues. CDR3 sequence reads: CADGLAAGNEQFF.